These 10 T cell receptor beta chains were all obtained from the same sample, sequenced in a study of cytomegalovirus exposure and HLA in healthy donors. 60 Vbeta and 13 Jbeta primers were used in PCR. This table comes from immunoSEQ multiplex PCR, and its TCRdb copy is limited to in-frame clones, with some not included. The sample yields about 110,000 clones, 73% seen once. The sample consisted of PBMCs. The source of these receptors is a man aged 35-49 years in good health and CMV-seronegative.

J is TRBJ2-3 and V is TRBV11-2; 7 bases are shared with TRBD1. Germline assignment: CDR1 SGHAT and CDR2 FQNNGV. The CDR3 length is 15 residues. With V trimmed by 4 bases and J by 3 bases, 7 bases remained unmatched. The CDR3: CASSSPTGLTDTQYF. The CDR3 nucleotides read TGTGCCAGCAGCTCACCGACAGGGTTGACAGATACGCAGTATTTT.

This clone was seen a few times. The chain employs TRBV29-1 and TRBJ1-5, with TRBD1 identical over 9 bases. Germline V gives CDR1 SQVTM, CDR2 ANQGSEA. The CDR3 extends over 18 amino acids. Germline trimming cut 2 bases from V and 0 bases from J; bases unmatched to any gene: 11. The CDR3, as DNA: TGCAGCGTTGAAATTCGCCGGTCGGGACAGGGTAGCAATCAGCCCCAGCATTTT. Amino acid sequence: CSVEIRRSGQGSNQPQHF.

This clone has just a few counts. The rearrangement links TRBV5-5 to TRBJ2-7; 8 bases fit TRBD1. Germline values: CDR1 SGHKS, CDR2 YYEKEE (reference sequence). J was trimmed by 4 bases and V by 5 bases; bases with no gene match: 11. This CDR3 is built from 15 residues. CDR3 sequence reads: CASRKQGASIYEQYF. CDR3 in DNA: TGTGCCAGCAGAAAGCAGGGGGCGTCCATATACGAGCAGTACTTC.

The sample holds one count of this clone. The chain is built from TRBV21-1 and TRBJ2-7; TRBD1 was called by the table and not checked on the DNA. TRBV21-1 is marked as a pseudogene. The CDR3 is 14 amino acids. CDR3 loop: CASSKDRTSYEQYF. CDR3 sequence (DNA): TGTGCCAGCAGCAAAGACAGAACCTCCTACGAGCAGTACTTC.

The chain is built from TRBV4-1 and TRBJ2-5, with a tentative D call TRBD2 (6 bases). Germline V gene sequence: CDR1 MGHRA, CDR2 YSYEKL. The CDR3 consists of 13 residues. V was shortened by 4 bases and J by 7 bases, with 13 bases between the two germline ends. CDR3 loop: CASSPLAVATQYF. CDR3 DNA sequence: TGCGCCAGCAGCCCCTTAGCGGTGGCGACCCAGTACTTC.

This chain joins TRBV19 and TRBJ2-7, with 10 bases lining up with TRBD1. V was clipped by 5 bases and J by 0 bases; unmatched bases: 4. The CDR3 spans 15 residues. Germline V gene data show CDR1 as LNHDA and CDR2 as SQIVND (reference sequence). CDR3 in amino acids: CASSVRDRGSYEQYF. CDR3 DNA sequence: TGTGCCAGTAGTGTCCGGGACAGGGGCTCCTACGAGCAGTACTTC. Drawing the rest from reference TRBV19 and TRBJ2-7, the complete variable domain is DGGITQSPKYLFRKEGQNVTLSCEQNLNHDAMYWYRQDPGQGLRLIYYSQIVNDFQKGDIAEGYSVSREKKESFPLTVTSAQKNPTAFYLCASSVRDRGSYEQYFGPGTRLTVT.

The rearrangement uses TRBV28 and TRBJ1-4, with a weak D call TRBD1 (5 bases). V was clipped by 5 bases and J by 7 bases, with 14 bases between them. Germline CDR1 reads MDHEN; CDR2 reads SYDVKM. There are 14 residues in the CDR3. In DNA form, the CDR3 reads TGTGCCAGCAGTAAGACAGCCTTGGGTGAAAAACTGTTTTTT. Residues: CASSKTALGEKLFF.

This clone was seen a few times. This chain joins TRBV7-9 and TRBJ1-1, with 7 positions matching TRBD1. The J segment lost 1 base and the V segment lost 7 bases, leaving 6 bases of the junction unmatched. There are 14 residues in the CDR3. Germline loops: CDR1 SEHNR, CDR2 FQNEAQ (reference sequence). CDR3 in DNA: TGTGCCAGCACCCTCGGGACAGAGAACACTGAAGCTTTCTTT. Its protein product is CASTLGTENTEAFF.

The genes are TRBV4-2 and TRBJ2-7; 11 bases are a match to TRBD1. With V trimmed by 4 bases and J by 6 bases, 8 bases remained unmatched. CDR1 is LGHNA, CDR2 YNFKEQ, per germline. This CDR3 is built from 15 residues. CDR3 bases: TGTGCCAGCAGCCCTGACCCGGGACAGGGGGTCGAGCAGTACTTC. It translates to CASSPDPGQGVEQYF.

This clone was seen more than once but under ten times. This sequence joins TRBV12-5 and TRBJ1-1, with TRBD1 matching over 8 bases. The V and J ends lost 6 bases and 7 bases, in that order; junction bases with no gene match: 4. Germline-derived CDR1 and CDR2 are LGHNT and FRNRAP. The CDR3 spans 12 residues. CDR3: CASGYDRGEAFF. The CDR3 bases are TGTGCTAGTGGCTATGACAGGGGTGAAGCTTTCTTT. The whole variable domain, filled in from reference TRBV12-5 and TRBJ1-1, reads DARVTQTPRHKVTEMGQEVTMRCQPILGHNTVFWYRQTMMQGLELLAYFRNRAPLDDSGMPKDRFSAEMPDATLATLKIQPSEPRDSAVYFCASGYDRGEAFFGQGTRLTVV.